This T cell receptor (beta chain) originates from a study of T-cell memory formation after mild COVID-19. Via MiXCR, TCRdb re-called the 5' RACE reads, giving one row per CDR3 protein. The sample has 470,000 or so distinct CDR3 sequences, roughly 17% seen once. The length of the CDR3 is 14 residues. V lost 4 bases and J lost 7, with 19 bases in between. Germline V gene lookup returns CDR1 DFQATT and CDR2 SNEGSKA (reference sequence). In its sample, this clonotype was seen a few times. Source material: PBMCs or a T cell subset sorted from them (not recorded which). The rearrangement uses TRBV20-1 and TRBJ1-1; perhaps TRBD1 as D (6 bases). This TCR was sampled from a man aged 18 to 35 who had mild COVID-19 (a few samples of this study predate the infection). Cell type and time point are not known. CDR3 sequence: CSATPGHLTVEAFF. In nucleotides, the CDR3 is TGCAGTGCTACCCCGGGACACCTAACGGTTGAAGCTTTCTTT.